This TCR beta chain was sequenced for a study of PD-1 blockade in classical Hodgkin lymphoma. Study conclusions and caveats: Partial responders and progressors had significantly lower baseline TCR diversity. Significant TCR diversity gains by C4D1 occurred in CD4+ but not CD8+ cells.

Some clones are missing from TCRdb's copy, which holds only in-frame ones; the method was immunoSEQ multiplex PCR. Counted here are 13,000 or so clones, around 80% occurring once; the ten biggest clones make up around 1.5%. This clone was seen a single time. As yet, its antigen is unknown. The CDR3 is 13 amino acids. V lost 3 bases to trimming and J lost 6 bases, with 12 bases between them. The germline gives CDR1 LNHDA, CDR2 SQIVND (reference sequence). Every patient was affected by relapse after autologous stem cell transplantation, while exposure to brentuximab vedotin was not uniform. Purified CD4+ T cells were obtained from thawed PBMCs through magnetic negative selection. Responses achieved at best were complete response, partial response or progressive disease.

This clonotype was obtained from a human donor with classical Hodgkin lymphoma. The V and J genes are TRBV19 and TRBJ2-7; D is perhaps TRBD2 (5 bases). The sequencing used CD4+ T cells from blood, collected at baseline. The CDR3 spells CASSMRRGLEQYF. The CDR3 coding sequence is TGTGCCAGTAGTATGCGGAGAGGGCTCGAGCAGTACTTC.